This passage covers 5 T cell receptor beta chains from one sample sequenced in a study of cytomegalovirus exposure and HLA in healthy donors. Use of 60 Vbeta and 13 Jbeta primers characterized the PCR. Libraries were prepared by immunoSEQ multiplex PCR; TCRdb keeps only in-frame clonotypes and omits some of them. The table shows more than 130,000 clones, with over 70% occurring only once. Sequenced: PBMCs. The receptors stem from a male donor in good health and CMV-seronegative.

V gene TRBV7-9 combines with J gene TRBJ1-1; no definite D call. CDR1 and CDR2 (germline): SEHNR, FQNEAQ (reference sequence). This CDR3 region has 13 residues. The V end was cut by 2 bases, the J end by 5 bases, with 9 bases between. CDR3 in DNA: TGTGCCAGCAGCTTAATCCCGGGAACTGAAGCTTTCTTT. The encoded protein is CASSLIPGTEAFF.

This clone was seen only a few times. This chain uses TRBV5-6 with TRBJ2-2; 8 positions match TRBD1. After removal of 0 bases from V and 2 bases from J, the junction contained 6 bases not matched to a gene. The CDR3 contains 17 residues. Germline V gene sequence: CDR1 SGHDT, CDR2 YYEEEE. CDR3 sequence reads: CASSLDVTGANTGELFF. The CDR3 bases are TGTGCCAGCAGCTTGGATGTGACAGGGGCCAACACCGGGGAGCTGTTTTTT.

CDR3 loop: CASSTGGTELRYTF. The CDR3 region has the DNA TGTGCCAGCAGTACCGGAGGGACCGAACTTCGCTACACCTTC. The chain employs TRBV6-6 and TRBJ1-2; D is possibly TRBD1 (5 bases). Germline V CDR1 and CDR2: MNHNY, SVGAGI (reference sequence). Trimming shortened V by 5 bases and J by 9 bases, and 19 bases separated the two germline ends. This CDR3 has 14 amino acids.

J is TRBJ2-1 and V is TRBV2; perhaps TRBD1 as D (5 bases). The V and J ends lost 2 bases and 1 base respectively, with 6 bases between them. The CDR3 loop spans 14 amino acids. Germline values: CDR1 SNHLY, CDR2 FYNNEI. The chain's CDR3 is CASSEQGSYNEQFF. CDR3 sequence (DNA): TGTGCCAGCAGTGAACAGGGTTCCTACAATGAGCAGTTCTTC. The full variable domain, completed using reference TRBV2 and TRBJ2-1, is EPEVTQTPSHQVTQMGQEVILRCVPISNHLYFYWYRQILGQKVEFLVSFYNNEISEKSEIFDDQFSVERPDGSNFTLKIRSTKLEDSAMYFCASSEQGSYNEQFFGPGTRLTVL.

The rearrangement uses TRBV9 and TRBJ2-1, with TRBD2 as a possible D gene (5 bases). The V and J ends lost 3 bases and 4 bases respectively, with 11 bases between them. Germline V gene sequence: CDR1 SGDLS, CDR2 YYNGEE. The CDR3 runs to 14 residues. CDR3 nucleotides: TGTGCCAGCAGCGCCCCCGGCGGGTACAATGAGCAGTTCTTC. Translated: CASSAPGGYNEQFF.